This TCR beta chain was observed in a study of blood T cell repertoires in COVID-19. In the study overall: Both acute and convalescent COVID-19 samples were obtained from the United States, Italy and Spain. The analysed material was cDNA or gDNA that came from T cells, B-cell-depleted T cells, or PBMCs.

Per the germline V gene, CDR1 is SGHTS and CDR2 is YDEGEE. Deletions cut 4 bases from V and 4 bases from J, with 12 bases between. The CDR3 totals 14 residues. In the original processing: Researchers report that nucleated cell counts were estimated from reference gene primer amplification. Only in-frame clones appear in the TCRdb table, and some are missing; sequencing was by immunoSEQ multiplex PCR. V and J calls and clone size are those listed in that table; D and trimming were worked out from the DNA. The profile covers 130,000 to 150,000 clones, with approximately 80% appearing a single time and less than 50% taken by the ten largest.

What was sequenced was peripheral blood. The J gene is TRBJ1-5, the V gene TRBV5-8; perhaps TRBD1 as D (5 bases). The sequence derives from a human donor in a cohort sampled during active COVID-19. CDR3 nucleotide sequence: TGTGCCAGCAGCGTACGACGGGGGAATCAGCCCCAGCATTTT. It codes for CASSVRRGNQPQHF.